Presented here are 16 T cell receptor beta chains from one specimen sequenced in a study of shared clonotypes between healthy human individuals. CD45RO-negative, CCR7-positively selected cells formed the naive CD8 fraction, excluding terminally differentiated effector memory CD45RA+ cells. Some clones are missing from TCRdb's copy, which holds only in-frame ones; the method was immunoSEQ multiplex PCR. The data contain some 2,000,000 clones, less than 95% of them seen just once; the ten biggest clones take up about 1.1%. The source material was naive CD8+ T cells sorted from blood. The source of these receptors is a man younger than 30 in good health.

This chain connects TRBV21-1 to TRBJ2-7. TRBV21-1 is a documented pseudogene. The CDR3 has 17 amino acids. The CDR3 reads CASSKLGSDGRFYEQYF. As DNA, the CDR3 is TGTGCCAGCAGCAAATTAGGGTCTGACGGCAGATTTTACGAGCAGTACTTC.

The rearrangement uses TRBV6-6 and TRBJ2-2; D gene uncertain. The CDR3 loop spans 13 amino acids. The germline CDR1 and CDR2 sequences are MNHNY and SVGAGI (reference sequence). Trimming stripped 1 base from V and 1 base from J, with 1 base between. The CDR3 is CASSYLNTGELFF. CDR3 nucleotide sequence: TGTGCCAGCAGTTACTTGAACACCGGGGAGCTGTTTTTT.

The V call is TRBV5-5, the J call TRBJ2-7; unclear D gene. This CDR3 is built from 13 residues. Germline lookup yields CDR1 SGHKS and CDR2 YYEKEE (reference sequence). The germline V and J ends were trimmed by 5 bases and 3 bases, with 12 bases remaining between them. CDR3 sequence (DNA): TGTGCCAGCAGTCTTCTACTAAACTACGAGCAGTACTTC. It codes for CASSLLLNYEQYF.

J is TRBJ2-7 and V is TRBV21-1; no DNA check was done on the table's D call, TRBD2. TRBV21-1 is tagged as a pseudogene. The length of the CDR3 is 17 residues. The CDR3: CASSFGNESPEVCEQYF. The CDR3 DNA follows: TGTGCCAGCAGCTTCGGGAACGAGTCCCCTGAGGTCTGTGAGCAGTACTTC.

This clone was seen a few times. The gene calls are TRBV6-5 and TRBJ1-6; tentatively, D is TRBD1 (6 bases). The CDR3 totals 13 residues. Germline values: CDR1 MNHEY, CDR2 SVGAGI. V was shortened by 6 bases and J by 7 bases, with 10 bases between the two germline ends. The CDR3 bases are TGTGCCAGCAGACAGGGCAGGAATTCACCCCTCCACTTT. Residues: CASRQGRNSPLHF.

Comments on this clone: Other DNA sequences from this sample encode an identical CDR3 as well. V gene TRBV5-6 combines with J gene TRBJ1-4, with D unresolved. In germline, CDR1 is SGHDT, CDR2 YYEEEE. Trimming cost V 0 bases and J 2 bases, with 5 bases left between them. The CDR3 is 14 amino acids. CDR3 loop: CASSLGATNEKLFF. DNA of the CDR3: TGTGCCAGCAGCTTGGGGGCCACTAATGAAAAACTGTTTTTT.

This chain joins TRBV11-2 and TRBJ2-1, with TRBD2 as a possible D gene (5 bases). Germline assignment: CDR1 SGHAT and CDR2 FQNNGV. V lost 5 bases and J 4 bases, leaving 15 bases between the germline ends. The CDR3 length is 15 residues. The CDR3 nucleotides read TGTGCCAGCAGCCCATTTGGACTTATATACAATGAGCAGTTCTTC. This gives the protein CASSPFGLIYNEQFF.

In regard to this clone: Other DNA sequences within the sample encode an identical CDR3. The chain employs TRBV5-1 and TRBJ2-7; TRBD1 agrees at 9 bases. V gave up 3 bases and J gave up 2 bases; unmatched junction bases: 3. CDR1 SGHRS and CDR2 YFSETQ come from the germline V gene. The CDR3 is 14 residues long. The CDR3 region is CASSSGTGTYEQYF. For the CDR3, the DNA is TGCGCCAGCAGCTCCGGGACAGGGACCTACGAGCAGTACTTC.

The CDR3 bases are TGTGCCAGCAGCTTACTCAGGGGGGGCGTCCTCGAGCAGTACTTC. Protein sequence: CASSLLRGGVLEQYF. V and J are TRBV11-2 and TRBJ2-7; D tentatively reads TRBD1 or TRBD2 (7 bases each). CDR1 is SGHAT and CDR2 is FQNNGV in the germline V gene. The length of the CDR3 is 15 residues. Trimming took off 2 bases at V and 6 bases at J, with 17 bases between the two ends.

The V call is TRBV9, the J call TRBJ1-2; TRBD1 is a possible D gene (5 bases). The CDR3 spans 15 residues. Trimming took 3 bases from V and 4 from J, leaving 16 bases between them. The V gene's germline CDR1 is SGDLS and CDR2 YYNGEE. Here the CDR3 DNA reads TGTGCCAGCAGCGCTGGGGGGAACCCCTCCTATGGCTACACCTTC. Its protein is CASSAGGNPSYGYTF.

The genes are TRBV9 and TRBJ2-3, with D possibly matching TRBD1 (5 bases). From germline, CDR1 is SGDLS and CDR2 YYNGEE. The CDR3 runs to 15 residues. Trimming shortened V by 4 bases and J by 0 bases, and 12 bases separated the two germline ends. Here the CDR3 reads CASSQSTASTDTQYF. The CDR3 region has the DNA TGTGCCAGCAGCCAATCGACAGCCAGCACAGATACGCAGTATTTT.

V gene TRBV11-2 combines with J gene TRBJ2-5, with D maybe TRBD2 (5 bases). There are 14 residues in the CDR3. Trimming removed 5 bases from V and 4 bases from J, with 14 bases in between. Germline CDR1 and CDR2: SGHAT and FQNNGV. The CDR3 DNA sequence: TGTGCCAGCAGCCCCTCCGGGGTGACAGAGACCCAGTACTTC. Translation gives CASSPSGVTETQYF.

The genes are TRBV4-1 and TRBJ1-4; 7 nucleotides agree with TRBD1. The CDR3 length is 14 residues. Germline CDR1 MGHRA, CDR2 YSYEKL. The V segment lost 5 bases and the J segment 8 bases; nucleotides outside the gene matches: 8. DNA for the CDR3: TGCGCCAGCAGCACTACAGGGGCCCGCGAAAAACTGTTTTTT. This codes for CASSTTGAREKLFF.

This clone was observed once. The chain links TRBV28 to TRBJ1-5; 7 bases align to TRBD1. This CDR3 region has 13 residues. CDR1 is MDHEN and CDR2 is SYDVKM in the germline V gene. The V segment lost 2 bases and the J segment 11 bases; nucleotides outside the gene matches: 6. The DNA of the CDR3 is TGTGCCAGCAGTTTACAGGGGGGGGTAGCCCAGCATTTT. This gives the protein CASSLQGGVAQHF.

The chain uses TRBV5-5 and TRBJ2-7; D gene uncertain. V gave up 2 bases and J gave up 2 bases, with 11 bases separating them. CDR3 length: 14 amino acids. CDR1 and CDR2 (germline): SGHKS, YYEKEE (reference sequence). In nucleotides, the CDR3 is TGTGCCAGCAGCTTAACTCATATTGCCTACGAGCAGTACTTC. Translated: CASSLTHIAYEQYF.

The chain has TRBV6-4 and TRBJ1-2; D is unresolved. This CDR3 comprises 15 residues. Germline V gives CDR1 MRHNA, CDR2 SNTAGT. The germline V and J ends were trimmed by 6 bases and 5 bases, with 19 bases remaining between them. The CDR3: CASRGPWAERYGYTF. CDR3 nucleotide sequence: TGTGCCAGCAGGGGCCCGTGGGCCGAGAGGTATGGCTACACCTTC.